This T cell receptor beta chain comes out of a study of T cell repertoires in cytomegalovirus infection. Across the whole study: CMV infection and matching HLA type were both indicated by public TCR beta signatures. Study outcomes and limitations: Totalled public TCR beta family frequency picked out people who carried CMV plus the relevant HLA. Dominant in the ex vivo response were TCR beta clonotypes restricted by HLA-C and specific for CMV.

As for this clonotype: Its specificity is unknown.

TCRdb reanalysed the reads using MiXCR and keeps one entry per CDR3 protein. The sample carries about 200,000 distinct CDR3 sequences, approximately 9.7% recorded once. J was trimmed by 3 bases and V by 1 base; bases with no gene match: 4. The CDR3 contains 16 residues. Germline V lookup: CDR1 LGHDT, CDR2 YNNKEL (reference sequence). The chain couples TRBV3-1 to TRBJ1-5, with 9 positions matching TRBD1. Sequencing used PBMCs. This receptor was taken from a human donor in good health (CMV status not recorded). Some clones in this sample may be carry-over from other donors' samples. The CDR3 DNA reads TGTGCCAGCAGCCAAGTGGGGACAGGGTACAATCAGCCCCAGCATTTT. Protein sequence: CASSQVGTGYNQPQHF. The full variable domain, with the rest looked up from reference TRBV3-1 and TRBJ1-5, is DTAVSQTPKYLVTQMGNDKSIKCEQNLGHDTMYWYKQDSKKFLKIMFSYNNKELIINETVPNRFSPKSPDKAHLNLHINSLELGDSAVYFCASSQVGTGYNQPQHFGDGTRLSIL.